This TCR beta chain was sequenced in a study of human T cells and chemical hapten exposure. About the research overall: Readings were taken at 6 days from patch tests that had applied 0.01% DPC to the upper back. Alopecia areata, totalis and universalis patients, mostly female, were included.

Unique molecular identifiers were affixed to discrete cDNA molecules within the library. TCRdb processed the RACE reads anew with MiXCR; each CDR3 protein has one entry. The table includes roughly 82,000 distinct CDR3 sequences, roughly 12% detected once. The length of the CDR3 is 16 residues. Germline lookup yields CDR1 ENHRY and CDR2 SYGVKD. V trimming: 0 bases; J trimming: 9 bases; junction bases outside the gene matches: 6. This clonotype was counted at least ten times. As for time point: patch test 1, 2 weeks after DPC sensitization. Treatment in this sample: therapeutic diphenylcyclopropenone sensitization with weekly scalp DPC. Total RNA came from unfractionated whole blood.

The TCR originated in a woman aged 60-75 years with alopecia areata. Some clones in this sample may be carry-over from other donors' samples. V gene TRBV10-3 combines with J gene TRBJ2-1, with 12 bases fitting TRBD1. The specimen was whole blood, collected in connection with sensitization to the hapten diphenylcyclopropenone (DPC). CDR3 nucleotides: TGTGCCATCAGTGAGTCGTCGGGACAGGGGGCTGCTGAGCAGTTCTTC. Its protein product is CAISESSGQGAAEQFF.